This T cell receptor beta chain was identified during a study of identical twins. General study points: Whereas memory repertoires showed no such difference, abundant cord blood beta clonotypes carried fewer insertions. Findings depended on cross-sectional statistics rather than tracking the same donors.

The donor group consisted entirely of healthy Caucasians. The CDR3 is 18 amino acids. Germline V CDR1 and CDR2: MNHNS, SASEGT. J lost 2 bases, V lost 5 bases, and 7 bases had no gene match. Comment on this clonotype: Its cognate antigen is unknown.

TCRdb redid the calling of the 5' RACE reads with MiXCR, one entry per CDR3 protein. The sample holds approximately 350,000 distinct CDR3 sequences, 12% seen once. This sample also appeared in a second study, on yellow fever vaccine responses in identical twins.

The sequence was obtained from a woman aged 18-29 years in good health. Sequenced: CD8+ T cells sorted from blood. The chain joins TRBV6-1 to TRBJ2-2; TRBD2 matches at 14 bases. The CDR3 reads CASSLGLAGDLNTGELFF. The CDR3 nucleotides read TGTGCCAGCAGTCTGGGACTAGCGGGAGATTTAAACACCGGGGAGCTGTTTTTT.